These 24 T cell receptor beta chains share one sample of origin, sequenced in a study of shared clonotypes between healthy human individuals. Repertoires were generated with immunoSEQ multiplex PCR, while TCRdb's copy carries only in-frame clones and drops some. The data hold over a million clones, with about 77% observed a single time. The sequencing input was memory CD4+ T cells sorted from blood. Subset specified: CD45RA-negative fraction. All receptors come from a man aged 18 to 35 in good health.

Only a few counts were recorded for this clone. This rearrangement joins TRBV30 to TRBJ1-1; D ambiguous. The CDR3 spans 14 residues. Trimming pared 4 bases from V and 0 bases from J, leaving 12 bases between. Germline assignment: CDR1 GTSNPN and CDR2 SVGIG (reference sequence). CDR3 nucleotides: TGTGCCTGGACCTTTAGGGTGATGAACACTGAAGCTTTCTTT. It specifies CAWTFRVMNTEAFF.

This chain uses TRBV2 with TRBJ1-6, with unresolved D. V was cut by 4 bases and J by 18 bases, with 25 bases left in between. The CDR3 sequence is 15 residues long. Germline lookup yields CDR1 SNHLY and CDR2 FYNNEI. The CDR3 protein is CASSAGRPLSGVNHF. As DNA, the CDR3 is TGTGCCAGCAGTGCCGGGAGACCCTTATCAGGAGTTAACCACTTT.

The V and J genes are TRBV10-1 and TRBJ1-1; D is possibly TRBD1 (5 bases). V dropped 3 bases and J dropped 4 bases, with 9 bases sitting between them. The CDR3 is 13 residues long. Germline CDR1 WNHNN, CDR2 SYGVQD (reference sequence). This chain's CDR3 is CASSDGGGTEAFF. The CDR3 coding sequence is TGCGCCAGCAGTGATGGGGGGGGCACTGAAGCTTTCTTT.

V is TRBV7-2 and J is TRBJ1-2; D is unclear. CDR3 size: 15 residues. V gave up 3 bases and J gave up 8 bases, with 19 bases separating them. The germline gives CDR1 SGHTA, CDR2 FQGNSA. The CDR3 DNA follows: TGTGCCAGCAGCTTCGTGAGTACAGATCGGCGGGGCTACACCTTC. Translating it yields CASSFVSTDRRGYTF.

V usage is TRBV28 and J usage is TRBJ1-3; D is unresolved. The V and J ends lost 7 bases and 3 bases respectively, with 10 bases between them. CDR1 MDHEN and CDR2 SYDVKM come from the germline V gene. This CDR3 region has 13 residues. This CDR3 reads CASTTEVGNTIYF. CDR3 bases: TGTGCCAGCACCACAGAGGTTGGAAACACCATATATTTT.

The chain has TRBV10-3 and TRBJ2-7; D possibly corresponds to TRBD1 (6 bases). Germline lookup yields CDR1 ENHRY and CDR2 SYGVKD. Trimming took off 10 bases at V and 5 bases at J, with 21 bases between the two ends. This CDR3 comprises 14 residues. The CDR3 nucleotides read TGTGCCACCAGGAACTCTGACAGGTTCCACGAGCAGTACTTC. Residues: CATRNSDRFHEQYF.

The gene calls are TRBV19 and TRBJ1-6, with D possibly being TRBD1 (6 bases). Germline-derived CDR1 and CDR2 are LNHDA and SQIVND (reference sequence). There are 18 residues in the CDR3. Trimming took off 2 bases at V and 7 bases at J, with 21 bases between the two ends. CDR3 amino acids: CASSITPGSRGRNSPLHF. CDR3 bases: TGTGCCAGTAGTATAACCCCCGGGAGCCGGGGGCGAAATTCACCCCTCCACTTT.

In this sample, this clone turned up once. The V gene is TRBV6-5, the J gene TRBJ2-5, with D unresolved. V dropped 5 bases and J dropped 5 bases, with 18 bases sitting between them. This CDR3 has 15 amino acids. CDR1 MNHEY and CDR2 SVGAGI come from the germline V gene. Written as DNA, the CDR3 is TGTGCCAGCAGTGCCCCCACTATATCCCGGGAGACCCAGTACTTC. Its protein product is CASSAPTISRETQYF.

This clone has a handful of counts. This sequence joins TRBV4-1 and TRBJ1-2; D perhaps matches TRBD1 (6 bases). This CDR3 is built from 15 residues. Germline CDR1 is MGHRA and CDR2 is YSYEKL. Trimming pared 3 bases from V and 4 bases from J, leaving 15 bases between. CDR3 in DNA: TGCGCCAGCAGCCAGCCCGGGACACCGTTCTATGGCTACACCTTC. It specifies CASSQPGTPFYGYTF.

CDR3 sequence (DNA): TGTGCCACCAGCAGAGGAACGGGAGGGCCCACAGATACGCAGTATTTT. This codes for CATSRGTGGPTDTQYF. This chain joins TRBV15 and TRBJ2-3, with 8 bases that match TRBD2. V was pared by 1 base and J by 2 bases, with 5 bases of the junction left unmatched. Germline CDR1 is LNHNV and CDR2 is YYDKDF (reference sequence). The CDR3 loop spans 16 amino acids.

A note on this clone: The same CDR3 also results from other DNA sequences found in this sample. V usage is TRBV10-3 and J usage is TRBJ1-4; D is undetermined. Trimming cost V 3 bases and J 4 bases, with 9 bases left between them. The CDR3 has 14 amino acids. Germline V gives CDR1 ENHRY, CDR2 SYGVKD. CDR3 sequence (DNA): TGTGCCATCAGTGAAGGACGTGGTAATGAAAAACTGTTTTTT. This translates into CAISEGRGNEKLFF.

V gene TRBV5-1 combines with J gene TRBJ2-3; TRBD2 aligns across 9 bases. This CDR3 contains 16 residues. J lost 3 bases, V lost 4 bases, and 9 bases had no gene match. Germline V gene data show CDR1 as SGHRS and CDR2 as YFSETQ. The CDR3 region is CASSVSGSFGTDTQYF. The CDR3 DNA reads TGCGCCAGCAGCGTTAGCGGGAGCTTCGGAACAGATACGCAGTATTTT. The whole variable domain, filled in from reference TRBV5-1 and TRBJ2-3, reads KAGVTQTPRYLIKTRGQQVTLSCSPISGHRSVSWYQQTPGQGLQFLFEYFSETQRNKGNFPGRFSGRQFSNSRSEMNVSTLELGDSALYLCASSVSGSFGTDTQYFGPGTRLTVL.

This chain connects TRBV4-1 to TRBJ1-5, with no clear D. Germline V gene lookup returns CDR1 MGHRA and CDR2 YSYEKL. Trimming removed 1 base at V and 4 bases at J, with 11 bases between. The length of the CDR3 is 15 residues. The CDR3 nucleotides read TGCGCCAGCAGCCAAGGTCCGGCCCTTAATCAGCCCCAGCATTTT. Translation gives CASSQGPALNQPQHF.

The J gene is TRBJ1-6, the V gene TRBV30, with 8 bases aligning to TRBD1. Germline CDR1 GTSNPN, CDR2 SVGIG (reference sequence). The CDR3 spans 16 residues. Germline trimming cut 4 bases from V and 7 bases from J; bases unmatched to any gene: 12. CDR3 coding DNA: TGTGCCTGGACCCTGGCAGGGGGCGCCCGGAATTCACCCCTCCACTTT. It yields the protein CAWTLAGGARNSPLHF.

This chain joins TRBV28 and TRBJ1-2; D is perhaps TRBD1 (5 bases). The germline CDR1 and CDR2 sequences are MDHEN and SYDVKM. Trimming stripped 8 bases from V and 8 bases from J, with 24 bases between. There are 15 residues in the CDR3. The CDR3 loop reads CASQQIGGGVGGYTF. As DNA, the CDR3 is TGTGCCAGCCAACAAATCGGGGGGGGAGTCGGAGGCTACACCTTC.

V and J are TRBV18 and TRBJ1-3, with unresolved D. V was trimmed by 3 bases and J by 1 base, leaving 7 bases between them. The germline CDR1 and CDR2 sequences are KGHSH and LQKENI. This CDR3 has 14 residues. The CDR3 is CASSPQHSGNTIYF. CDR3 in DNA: TGTGCCAGCTCACCCCAGCATTCTGGAAACACCATATATTTT.

Here the CDR3 reads CASSLAHLSEQYF. The CDR3 DNA reads as TGTGCCAGCAGCTTGGCCCACCTCAGCGAGCAGTACTTC. The chain carries TRBV7-9 and TRBJ2-7, with D uncertain. The CDR3 is 13 residues long. V shed 3 bases and J shed 6 bases, with 12 bases lying between them. In germline, CDR1 is SEHNR, CDR2 FQNEAQ (reference sequence).

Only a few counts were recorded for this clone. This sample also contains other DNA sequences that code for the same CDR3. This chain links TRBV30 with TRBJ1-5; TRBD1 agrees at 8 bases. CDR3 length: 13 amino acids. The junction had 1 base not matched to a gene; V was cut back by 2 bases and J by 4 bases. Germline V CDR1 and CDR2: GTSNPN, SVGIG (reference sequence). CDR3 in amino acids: CAWSRTGNQPQHF. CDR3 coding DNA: TGTGCCTGGAGTCGGACAGGGAATCAGCCCCAGCATTTT.

This chain's CDR3 is CASSFGSGRETQYF. CDR3 DNA sequence: TGCGCCAGCAGCTTCGGTAGCGGGCGAGAGACCCAGTACTTC. The rearrangement links TRBV5-1 to TRBJ2-5; 7 bases fit TRBD2. Looked up from germline, CDR1 is SGHRS and CDR2 is YFSETQ. The J segment lost 4 bases and the V segment lost 2 bases, leaving 5 bases of the junction unmatched. The CDR3 is 14 amino acids.

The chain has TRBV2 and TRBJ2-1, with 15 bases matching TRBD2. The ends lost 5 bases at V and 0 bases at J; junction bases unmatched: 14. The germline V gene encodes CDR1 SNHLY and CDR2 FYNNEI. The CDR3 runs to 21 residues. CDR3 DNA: TGTGCCAGCAGTCCCAGACGGACTAGCGGGAGGGCAGGGGTCTCCTACAATGAGCAGTTCTTC. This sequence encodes CASSPRRTSGRAGVSYNEQFF.

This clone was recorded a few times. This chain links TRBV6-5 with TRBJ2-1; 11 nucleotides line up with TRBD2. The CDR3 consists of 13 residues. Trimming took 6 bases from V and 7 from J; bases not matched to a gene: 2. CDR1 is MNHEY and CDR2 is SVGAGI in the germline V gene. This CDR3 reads CASRSSGRNEQFF. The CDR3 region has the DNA TGTGCCAGCAGGTCTAGCGGGAGGAATGAGCAGTTCTTC.

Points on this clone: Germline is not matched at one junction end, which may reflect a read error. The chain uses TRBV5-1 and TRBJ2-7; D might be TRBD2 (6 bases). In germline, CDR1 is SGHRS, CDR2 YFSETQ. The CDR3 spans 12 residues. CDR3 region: CASSLGGTQRDF. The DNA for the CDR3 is TGCGCCAGCAGCTTGGGCGGGACCCAGAGGGACTTC. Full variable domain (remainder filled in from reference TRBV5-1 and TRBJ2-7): KAGVTQTPRYLIKTRGQQVTLSCSPISGHRSVSWYQQTPGQGLQFLFEYFSETQRNKGNFPGRFSGRQFSNSRSEMNVSTLELGDSALYLCASSLGGTQRDFGPGTRLTVT.

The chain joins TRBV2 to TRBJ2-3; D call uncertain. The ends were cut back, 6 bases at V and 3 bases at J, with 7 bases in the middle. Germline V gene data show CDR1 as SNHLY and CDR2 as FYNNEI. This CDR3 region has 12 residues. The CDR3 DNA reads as TGTGCCAGCAGGACCCTAACAGATACGCAGTATTTT. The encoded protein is CASRTLTDTQYF.

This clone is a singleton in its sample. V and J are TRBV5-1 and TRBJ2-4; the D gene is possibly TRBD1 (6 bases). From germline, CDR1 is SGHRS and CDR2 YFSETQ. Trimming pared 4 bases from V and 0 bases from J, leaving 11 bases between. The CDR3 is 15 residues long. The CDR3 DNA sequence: TGCGCCAGCAGCCGGGACAACCTAGCCAAAAACATTCAGTACTTC. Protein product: CASSRDNLAKNIQYF. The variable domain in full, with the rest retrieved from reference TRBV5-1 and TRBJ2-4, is KAGVTQTPRYLIKTRGQQVTLSCSPISGHRSVSWYQQTPGQGLQFLFEYFSETQRNKGNFPGRFSGRQFSNSRSEMNVSTLELGDSALYLCASSRDNLAKNIQYFGAGTRLSVL.